Listed here is a single TCR beta chain. Its antigen is not known. The data derive from a study of T cells after yellow fever vaccination. At the level of the study: Each low-cell-number fraction was prepared by means of SMART-Seq v4 Ultra Low Input. Study outcomes and limitations: High-abundance clonotypes from the bulk population could contaminate FACS-sorted repertoires. Reappearing after the booster were most of the clones from primary vaccination (roughly 95% CD4, approximately 88% CD8).

The TCR cDNA carried a universal primer site and UMIs from 5'RACE template switching. TCRdb used MiXCR to reprocess the 5' RACE reads, holding one entry per CDR3 protein. In the table there are about 350,000 distinct CDR3 sequences, approximately 4% of which are singletons. CDR1 and CDR2 (germline): KGHSH, LQKENI. This CDR3 comprises 14 residues. The junction had 4 bases not matched to a gene; V was cut back by 4 bases and J by 3 bases. The receptor was isolated from a man younger than 30 who received the YFV17D yellow fever vaccine. V and J are TRBV18 and TRBJ1-1; 8 bases match TRBD1. This sample comprised PBMCs, obtained 5 days after the yellow fever booster vaccination. The CDR3 loop is CASSLDRADTEAFF. The CDR3, as DNA: TGTGCCAGCTCACTGGACAGGGCGGACACTGAAGCTTTCTTT.